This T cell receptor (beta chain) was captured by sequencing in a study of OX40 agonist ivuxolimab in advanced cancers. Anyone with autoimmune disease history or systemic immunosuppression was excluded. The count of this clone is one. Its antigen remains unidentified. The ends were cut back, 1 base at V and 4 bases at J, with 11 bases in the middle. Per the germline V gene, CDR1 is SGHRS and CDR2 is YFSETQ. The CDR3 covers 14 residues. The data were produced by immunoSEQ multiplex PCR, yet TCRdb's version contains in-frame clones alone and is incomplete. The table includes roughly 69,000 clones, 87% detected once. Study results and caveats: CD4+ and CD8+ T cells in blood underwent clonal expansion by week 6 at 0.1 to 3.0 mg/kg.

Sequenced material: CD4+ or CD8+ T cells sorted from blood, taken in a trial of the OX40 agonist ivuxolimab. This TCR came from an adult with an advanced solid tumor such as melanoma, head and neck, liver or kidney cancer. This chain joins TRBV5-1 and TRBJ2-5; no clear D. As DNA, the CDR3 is TGCGCCAGCAGCTTGAATGGCGGCGGAGAGACCCAGTACTTC. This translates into CASSLNGGGETQYF.